The T cell receptor (beta chain) described here comes from a study of blood T cell repertoires in COVID-19. Trimming removed 4 bases from V and 4 bases from J; junction bases left unmatched: 9. The V gene's germline CDR1 is LGHNA and CDR2 YNFKEQ. This CDR3 has 15 residues. Self-reported history from a screening survey and questionnaire set each donor's cohort. TCRdb's copy holds only in-frame clones and misses some; the assay was immunoSEQ multiplex PCR. The table includes 100,000 to 150,000 clones, about 80% detected once. In this sample, this clone turned up once. This chain links TRBV4-2 with TRBJ2-5; 7 bases align to TRBD2. This receptor was obtained from a middle-aged man with acute COVID-19. Sequencing was performed on PBMCs or T cells enriched from blood (not recorded which). CDR3 sequence reads: CASSLYRGEGETQYF. The CDR3 DNA is TGTGCCAGCAGCCTATACCGGGGGGAGGGAGAGACCCAGTACTTC.